This TCR beta chain was found in a study of CD8 T cells in ankylosing spondylitis (dated by TCRdb to the late 2010s). For the wider study: The study set out to find disease-linked TCR variants by profiling T cell receptor beta repertoires in ankylosing spondylitis patients and healthy donors. The whole study cohort included 85 to 120 healthy donors and about two dozen ankylosing spondylitis patients. Samples of peripheral blood were taken, and for ankylosing spondylitis patients, synovial fluid was collected as well.

The sample holds a few counts of this clonotype. Its target antigen remains unknown. No base-level quality is on record; no much larger clone is a single base apart. What the study reported, not specific to this receptor: The disease-linked clones were reported as significantly enriched in matched synovial fluid samples from ankylosing spondylitis patients. Blood from ankylosing spondylitis patients appeared to be characterized by a TCR beta motif made up of several highly homologous amino acid variants. The disease-linked clones showed a CD8+ phenotype and occurred at relatively low frequencies in peripheral blood. Some motif variants had previously been reported in the synovial fluid and blood of reactive arthritis patients, which suggests shared mechanisms of disease initiation.

Reads for this sample came from an Illumina HiSeq 2500. TCR beta libraries were prepared by quantitative 5'-RACE with molecular barcodes. The published analysis was carried out like this. Disease-linked TCR variants were identified with a new computational method built on a probabilistic model of VDJ rearrangement. The public reads were run again by TCRdb, first through fastp at Q25 and then through MiXCR, and only productive beta chains were kept. Every distinct CDR3 protein forms one entry, paired with its most common genes and DNA. The V and J calls were not made by the authors but by TCRdb's processing. This sample gives about 200,000 distinct CDR3 sequences in total; 9.5% to 15% of them show up just once. The ten largest clonotypes hold about 15% of the sample. From its cysteine to its phenylalanine, the CDR3 spans 15 amino acids. The kept DNA is CDR3 alone, 45 bases in frame from the first base. Trimming removed 3 bases from V and 2 bases from J, leaving 13 bases between the germline ends. CDR1 and CDR2 are drawn from the germline V gene (reference sequence): SEHNR, FQNEAQ.

This receptor was taken from a male donor with ankylosing spondylitis or in good health (not recorded which). The specimen was blood, either unsorted or a sorted T cell fraction (not recorded which). The chain joins TRBV7-9 to TRBJ2-5, and the D gene may be TRBD2, 5 bases matching. The DNA is TGTGCCAGCAGCTTTCCGGCGTCGGGGCAAGAGACCCAGTACTTC. Translated, this is CASSFPASGQETQYF.